These 3 T cell receptor beta chains came from one sample sequenced in a study of cytomegalovirus exposure and HLA in healthy donors (TCRdb year 2017). The library was prepared using the immunoSEQ multiplex PCR assay. A mixture of 60 forward primers for TCR Vbeta segments and 13 reverse primers for TCR Jbeta segments was used in the multiplex PCR. The source is immuneACCESS, and TCRdb retained only in-frame sequences with V and J called. Part of the clones is not carried over; for the studies checked, unresolved V genes explain less than half of this, and the remainder is unexplained. The sample's clone listing holds 200,000 to 250,000 clones. The ten largest account for 0.95% to 1.3% of the sample. The sequencing input was PBMCs. The receptors come from a girl aged 2 to 10 in good health and CMV-seropositive.

The chain uses TRBV5-1 and TRBJ2-3, with 8 bases matching TRBD2. In germline, CDR1 is SGHRS, CDR2 YFSETQ. There are 15 residues in the CDR3. Unmatched junction bases numbered 0, after V lost 0 bases and J lost 0 bases. This chain's CDR3 is CASSLGGGSTDTQYF. CDR3 bases: TGCGCCAGCAGCTTGGGCGGGGGGAGCACAGATACGCAGTATTTT.

The chain has TRBV25-1 and TRBJ1-1; D is unclear. The CDR3 is 14 amino acids. Germline V gene sequence: CDR1 MGHDK, CDR2 SYGVNS. The ends were cut back, 5 bases at V and 4 bases at J, with 14 bases in the middle. The CDR3 region has the DNA TGTGCCAGCAGTCATTTCGGAGGACTCACTGAAGCTTTCTTT. It is translated as CASSHFGGLTEAFF. Combining the CDR3 with reference TRBV25-1 and TRBJ1-1 gives the whole variable domain EADIYQTPRYLVIGTGKKITLECSQTMGHDKMYWYQQDPGMELHLIHYSYGVNSTEKGDLSSESTVSRIRTEHFPLTLESARPSHTSQYLCASSHFGGLTEAFFGQGTRLTVV.

V and J are TRBV28 and TRBJ1-4; TRBD1 matches 9 bases. The ends lost 1 base at V and 7 bases at J; junction bases unmatched: 4. CDR1 and CDR2 from the germline V gene are MDHEN and SYDVKM. This CDR3 spans 15 amino acids. CDR3 amino acids: CASSLSGTGSEKLFF. CDR3 DNA sequence: TGTGCCAGCAGTTTATCCGGGACAGGGAGTGAAAAACTGTTTTTT.